This T cell receptor (beta chain) emerged from a study of control samples from healthy donors and cancer patients. Trimming stripped 1 base from V and 5 bases from J, with 8 bases between. Germline V CDR1 and CDR2: LGHDT, YNNKEL (reference sequence). The CDR3 length is 13 residues. TCRdb's table, derived via immunoSEQ multiplex PCR, lists solely in-frame clones and lacks some. The table shows 65,000 to 90,000 clones, with under 90% occurring only once. This rearrangement joins TRBV3-1 (or the pseudogene TRBV3-2) to TRBJ2-5, with D unresolved. The source of this sequence is a woman between 45 and 60 years old with colorectal cancer. Sequencing was performed on PBMCs. Written as DNA, the CDR3 is TGTGCCAGCAGCCAAGTGGGTAGCGAGACCCAGTACTTC. It encodes CASSQVGSETQYF.